The TCR beta chain under discussion was sequenced for a study of identical twins. General observations from the study: For out-of-frame beta sequences, excess twin sharing was weaker. A lower insertion count was a feature of abundant cord blood beta clonotypes, with no such feature in memory repertoires. Invariant MAIT and iNKT cells may have partly biased zero-insertion analyses.

One entry per CDR3 protein, called by TCRdb with MiXCR from the 5' RACE reads. The sample shows around 550,000 distinct CDR3 sequences, around 15% of them seen only once. Healthy Caucasian donors formed the entire cohort. A few counts support this clonotype. The antigen is undetermined. This CDR3 contains 13 residues. The V gene end was trimmed by 1 base and the J gene end by 7 bases; junction bases not matched to a gene: 7. Germline V CDR1 and CDR2: DFQATT, SNEGSKA (reference sequence). These data were also reused for a study on yellow fever vaccine responses in identical twins.

Specimen: CD4+ T cells sorted from blood. The gene calls are TRBV20-1 and TRBJ2-7, with 7 bases that match TRBD1. This TCR derives from a young woman in good health. This chain's CDR3 is CSARGQGPWEQYV. CDR3 sequence (DNA): TGCAGTGCTAGAGGACAGGGACCGTGGGAGCAGTACGTC.